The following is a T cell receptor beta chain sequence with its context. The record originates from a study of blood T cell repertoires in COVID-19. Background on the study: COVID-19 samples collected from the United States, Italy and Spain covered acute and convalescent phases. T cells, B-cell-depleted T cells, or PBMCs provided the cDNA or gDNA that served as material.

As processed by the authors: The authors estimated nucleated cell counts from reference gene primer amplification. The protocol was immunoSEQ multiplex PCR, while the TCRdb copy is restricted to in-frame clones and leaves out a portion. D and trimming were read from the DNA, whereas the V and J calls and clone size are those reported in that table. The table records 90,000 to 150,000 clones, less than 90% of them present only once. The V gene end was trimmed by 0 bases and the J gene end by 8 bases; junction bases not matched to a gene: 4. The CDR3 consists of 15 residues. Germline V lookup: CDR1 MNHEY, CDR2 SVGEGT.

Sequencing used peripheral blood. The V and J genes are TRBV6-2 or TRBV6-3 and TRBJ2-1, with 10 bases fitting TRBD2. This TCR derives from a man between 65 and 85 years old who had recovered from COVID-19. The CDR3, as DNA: TGTGCCAGCAGTTACTCACCTAGCGGGAGCTATGAGCAGTTCTTC. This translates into CASSYSPSGSYEQFF.